This TCR beta chain is drawn from a study of blood T cells in healthy people across ages. At the level of the study: Per two T cells, about one barcoded beta molecule was captured through template switching.

Broader study findings: Significant beta diversity loss was already apparent by age approximately 37, declining roughly linearly. Donors of long life had a larger count of naive CD4+ cells and greater diversity than aged donors. Estimates based on one million T cells were treated as lower bounds.

A second PCR, run for roughly 7 to 11 cycles, used a sample-barcoded 5' primer plus a J-beta primer mix. TCRdb re-called the 5' RACE reads through MiXCR, storing one row per CDR3 protein. The data show roughly 800,000 distinct CDR3 sequences, about 36% seen once. This clonotype was seen a handful of times. Its antigen is still unknown. The specimen sequenced was blood. The source is a man between 18 and 35 years old in good health.

CDR3: CASSPTRGNIPEQYF. The CDR3 DNA follows: TGTGCCAGCAGCCCTACCCGGGGCAACATCCCCGAGCAGTACTTC. The gene calls are TRBV6-5 and TRBJ2-7; D tentatively reads TRBD1 or TRBD2 (5 bases each). The V end was cut by 6 bases, the J end by 6 bases, with 21 bases between. Germline lookup yields CDR1 MNHEY and CDR2 SVGAGI. The CDR3 totals 15 residues.